One sample yielded the 20 T cell receptor beta chains listed below, sequenced in a study of blood T cells in healthy people across ages. PCR was performed a second time for 7 to 11 cycles using a sample-barcoded 5' primer and a J-beta primer mix. TCRdb reanalysed the 5' RACE reads using MiXCR and keeps one entry per CDR3 protein. Of around 800,000 distinct CDR3 sequences in the sample, 25% to 30% were seen once. The same sample was also studied in work on T cells of mothers and their children.

Sequences were obtained from blood. All receptors derive from a boy younger than 18 in good health.

This clonotype was seen only a few times. The rearrangement joins TRBV20-1 to TRBJ2-5; no definite D call. CDR3 size: 11 residues. Looked up from germline, CDR1 is DFQATT and CDR2 is SNEGSKA (reference sequence). The V and J ends lost 5 bases and 5 bases respectively, with 9 bases between them. In nucleotides, the CDR3 is TGCAGTGCTGATCGCCGGGAGACCCAGTACTTC. Translating gives CSADRRETQYF.

This chain uses TRBV18 with TRBJ1-3; D uncertain. Between the trimmed V and J ends, which lost 3 bases and 2 bases, there was a span of 5 bases. Germline V gene data show CDR1 as KGHSH and CDR2 as LQKENI. The CDR3 has 13 residues. The CDR3 bases are TGTGCCAGCTCACCCAACCCTGGAAACACCATATATTTT. Translating it yields CASSPNPGNTIYF.

This clonotype has only a few counts. The chain couples TRBV7-2 to TRBJ2-4; 10 bases line up with TRBD1. Germline CDR1 reads SGHTA; CDR2 reads FQGNSA. V gave up 1 base and J gave up 5 bases; unmatched junction bases: 8. The CDR3 extends over 17 amino acids. The CDR3 region is CASSLGGTGVWENIQYF. CDR3 DNA: TGTGCCAGCAGCTTAGGGGGGACAGGGGTTTGGGAAAACATTCAGTACTTC.

This chain connects TRBV7-9 to TRBJ1-2; D is possibly TRBD1 (5 bases). The germline V gene encodes CDR1 SEHNR and CDR2 FQNEAQ (reference sequence). The CDR3 covers 14 residues. The ends were cut back, 7 bases at V and 3 bases at J, with 15 bases in the middle. The CDR3 spells CASTLGAGYYGYTF. The CDR3 nucleotides read TGTGCCAGCACCCTAGGGGCGGGGTACTATGGCTACACCTTC.

This clonotype was found a few times. One end of the junction does not line up with germline, which may come from a read error. The V gene is TRBV15, the J gene TRBJ2-4; D call uncertain. Germline V gene data show CDR1 as LNHNV and CDR2 as YYDKDF (reference sequence). The CDR3 is made up of 10 amino acids. The CDR3 loop is CAPPRALPDF. Here the CDR3 DNA reads TGTGCCCCACCAAGGGCTCTACCAGACTTC.

This clonotype has more than one count but fewer than ten. The V call is TRBV2, the J call TRBJ2-3, with D hard to call. CDR3 length: 15 residues. The germline V gene encodes CDR1 SNHLY and CDR2 FYNNEI. Trimming pared 0 bases from V and 5 bases from J, leaving 12 bases between. The CDR3 is CASSEAGSTGDTQYF. In DNA, the CDR3 is TGTGCCAGCAGTGAAGCGGGCTCCACGGGAGATACGCAGTATTTT.

This clonotype occurred a few times. In DNA form, the CDR3 reads TGTGCCAGCAGCTTGCGGGCAGTAGCACGTCTGTTTTTT. Translation: CASSLRAVARLFF. This rearrangement joins TRBV5-6 to TRBJ1-4; no reliable D call. Germline lookup yields CDR1 SGHDT and CDR2 YYEEEE. V was pared by 1 base and J by 14 bases, with 15 bases between. This CDR3 region has 13 residues.

This chain links TRBV28 with TRBJ1-2; D is possibly TRBD1 (5 bases). This CDR3 spans 16 amino acids. The germline gives CDR1 MDHEN, CDR2 SYDVKM. V dropped 2 bases and J dropped 3 bases, with 16 bases sitting between them. CDR3 sequence reads: CASSLPLTGRDYGYTF. Here the CDR3 DNA reads TGTGCCAGCAGTTTACCGTTAACGGGACGGGACTATGGCTACACCTTC.

This chain links TRBV6-2 or TRBV6-3 with TRBJ2-5, with D unclear. The CDR3 has 15 residues. In germline, CDR1 is MNHEY, CDR2 SVGEGT. V was shortened by 5 bases and J by 4 bases, with 17 bases between the two germline ends. In DNA form, the CDR3 reads TGTGCCAGCAGTCCCCGAGGAGCGATTGGAGAGACCCAGTACTTC. This sequence encodes CASSPRGAIGETQYF.

In this sample, this clonotype turned up a few times. V and J are TRBV7-2 and TRBJ2-3; D gene ambiguous. Looked up from germline, CDR1 is SGHTA and CDR2 is FQGNSA. The length of the CDR3 is 15 residues. V was shortened by 5 bases and J by 2 bases, with 14 bases between the two germline ends. DNA for the CDR3: TGTGCCAGCAGCCGGGTGGTAGCTCCCACAGATACGCAGTATTTT. It yields the protein CASSRVVAPTDTQYF.

This clonotype came up a few times. The V gene is TRBV2, the J gene TRBJ2-5, with D possibly called TRBD1 or TRBD2 (5 bases each). The last part of the DNA fits TRBJ2-1 better; the J call may be wrong. CDR3 length: 15 residues. Germline values: CDR1 SNHLY, CDR2 FYNNEI. CDR3 sequence: CASSESGTYYNEQFF. CDR3 nucleotides: TGTGCCAGCAGTGAATCAGGGACCTACTACAATGAGCAGTTCTTC.

This clonotype was picked up one time. The chain combines TRBV20-1 with TRBJ2-3, with a weak D call TRBD1 (5 bases). Trimming left V 1 base short and J 10 bases short, with 12 bases between. The CDR3 covers 12 residues. Germline CDR1 DFQATT, CDR2 SNEGSKA (reference sequence). Here the CDR3 DNA reads TGCAGTGCTAGAGGGCAGGGCGTTGCGCAGTATTTT. Its translation: CSARGQGVAQYF.

The CDR3 region is CSAKGGSQETQYF. CDR3 in DNA: TGCAGTGCTAAGGGCGGAAGTCAAGAGACCCAGTACTTC. This sequence joins TRBV20-1 and TRBJ2-5, with D unresolved. V was cut by 4 bases and J by 2 bases, with 11 bases left in between. CDR1 is DFQATT, CDR2 SNEGSKA, per germline (reference sequence). CDR3 length equals 13 residues.

The chain joins TRBV3-1 to TRBJ2-3; 9 bases are shared with TRBD2. Germline CDR1 is LGHDT and CDR2 is YNNKEL (reference sequence). J lost 6 bases, V lost 5 bases, and 9 bases had no gene match. This CDR3 spans 15 amino acids. The CDR3 here is CASSSPAGGSDTQYF. CDR3 bases: TGTGCCAGCAGCTCCCCGGCGGGGGGGAGCGATACGCAGTATTTT.

This clonotype showed up just a few times. The gene calls are TRBV28 and TRBJ1-4; a weak D match, TRBD1 (6 bases). The V gene lost 7 bases and the J gene lost 4 bases, with 19 bases spanning the gap. Germline CDR1 reads MDHEN; CDR2 reads SYDVKM. This CDR3 has 16 amino acids. The CDR3 DNA follows: TGTGCCAGCATCCCTATGGGGGGGCGCGGTAATGAAAAACTGTTTTTT. Translation gives CASIPMGGRGNEKLFF.

This clonotype was observed a few times. This rearrangement joins TRBV7-2 to TRBJ2-3; the match to TRBD2 covers 11 bases. This CDR3 spans 14 amino acids. Trimming took 6 bases from V and 5 from J; bases not matched to a gene: 4. The germline V gene encodes CDR1 SGHTA and CDR2 FQGNSA. The CDR3 protein is CASRLTSGGDTQYF. CDR3 nucleotides: TGTGCCAGCAGGTTAACTAGCGGGGGAGATACGCAGTATTTT.

As to this clonotype: One end of the junction is discordant with germline, which a read error may explain. V gene TRBV12-3 or TRBV12-4 combines with J gene TRBJ2-7; weak D call: TRBD2 (5 bases). The CDR3 covers 14 residues. CDR3 sequence reads: CASSLATVTYEQYF. CDR3 in DNA: TGCGCCAGCAGCCTAGCAACAGTAACCTACGAGCAGTACTTC.

This clonotype was picked up a small number of times. The chain combines TRBV20-1 with TRBJ1-1; TRBD1 matches at 7 bases. Germline V gene data show CDR1 as DFQATT and CDR2 as SNEGSKA (reference sequence). J was trimmed by 4 bases and V by 0 bases; bases with no gene match: 11. The CDR3 contains 16 residues. CDR3 region: CSARDLRGRYGTEAFF. In DNA form, the CDR3 reads TGCAGTGCTAGAGATTTAAGGGGGCGGTATGGCACTGAAGCTTTCTTT.

This clonotype was found a few times. This rearrangement joins TRBV20-1 to TRBJ2-1; D is perhaps TRBD2 (6 bases). The V end was cut by 3 bases, the J end by 0 bases, with 21 bases between. Germline CDR1 and CDR2: DFQATT and SNEGSKA (reference sequence). The length of the CDR3 is 18 residues. CDR3 sequence reads: CSASGGGSGPSSYNEQFF. Here the CDR3 DNA reads TGCAGTGCTAGCGGGGGTGGTAGCGGTCCAAGCTCCTACAATGAGCAGTTCTTC.

This clonotype was detected a few times. This chain links TRBV7-2 with TRBJ1-2, with 7 bases aligning to TRBD1. Germline CDR1 is SGHTA and CDR2 is FQGNSA. The CDR3 length is 17 residues. V shed 6 bases and J 8 bases; nucleotides not matched to a gene: 21. The CDR3 DNA follows: TGTGCCAGCAGATCTGAGGGGGCGGGTGTGGGAGATGGCGGCTACACCTTC. Protein sequence: CASRSEGAGVGDGGYTF.